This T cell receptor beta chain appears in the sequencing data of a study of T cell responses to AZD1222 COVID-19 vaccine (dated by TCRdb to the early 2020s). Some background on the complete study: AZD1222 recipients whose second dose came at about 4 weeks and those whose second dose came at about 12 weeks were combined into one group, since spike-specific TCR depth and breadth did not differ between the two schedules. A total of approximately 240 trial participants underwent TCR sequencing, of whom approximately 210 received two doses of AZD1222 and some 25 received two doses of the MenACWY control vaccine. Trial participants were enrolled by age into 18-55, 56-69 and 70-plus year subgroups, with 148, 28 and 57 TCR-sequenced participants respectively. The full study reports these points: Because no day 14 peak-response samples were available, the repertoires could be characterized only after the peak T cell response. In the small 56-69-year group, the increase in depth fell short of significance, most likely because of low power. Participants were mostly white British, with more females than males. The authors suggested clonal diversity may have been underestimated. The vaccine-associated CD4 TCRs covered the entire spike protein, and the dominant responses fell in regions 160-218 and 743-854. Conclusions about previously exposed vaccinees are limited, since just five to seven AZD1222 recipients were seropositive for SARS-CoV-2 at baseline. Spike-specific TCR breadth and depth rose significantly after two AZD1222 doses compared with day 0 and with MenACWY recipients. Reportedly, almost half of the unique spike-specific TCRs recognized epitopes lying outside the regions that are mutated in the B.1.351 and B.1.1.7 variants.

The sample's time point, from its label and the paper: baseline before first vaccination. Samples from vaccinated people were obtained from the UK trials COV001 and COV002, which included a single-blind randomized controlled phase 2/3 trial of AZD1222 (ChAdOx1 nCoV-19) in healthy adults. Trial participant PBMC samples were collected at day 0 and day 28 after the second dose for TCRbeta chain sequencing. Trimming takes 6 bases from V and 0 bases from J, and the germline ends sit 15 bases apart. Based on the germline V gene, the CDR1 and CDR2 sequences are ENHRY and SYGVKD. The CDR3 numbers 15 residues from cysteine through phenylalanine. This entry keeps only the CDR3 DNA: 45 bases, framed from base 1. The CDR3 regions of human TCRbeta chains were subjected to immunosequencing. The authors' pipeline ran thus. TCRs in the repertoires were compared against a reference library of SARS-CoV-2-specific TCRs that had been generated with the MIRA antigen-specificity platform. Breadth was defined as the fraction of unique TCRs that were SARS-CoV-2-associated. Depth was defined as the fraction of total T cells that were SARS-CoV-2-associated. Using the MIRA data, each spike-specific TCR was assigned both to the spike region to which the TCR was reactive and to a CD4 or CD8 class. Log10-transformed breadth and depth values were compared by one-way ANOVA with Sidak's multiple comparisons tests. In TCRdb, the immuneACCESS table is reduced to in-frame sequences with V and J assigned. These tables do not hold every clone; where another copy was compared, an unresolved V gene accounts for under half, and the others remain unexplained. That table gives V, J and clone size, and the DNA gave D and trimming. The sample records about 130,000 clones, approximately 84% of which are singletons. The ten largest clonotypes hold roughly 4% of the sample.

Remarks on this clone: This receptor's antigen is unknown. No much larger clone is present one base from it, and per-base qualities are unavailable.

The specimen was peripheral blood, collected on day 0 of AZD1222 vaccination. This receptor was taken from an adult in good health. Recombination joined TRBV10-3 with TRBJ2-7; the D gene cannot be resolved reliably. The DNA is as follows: TGTGCCATCAGCTCCGATAAAGTGTCCTCCTACGAGCAGTACTTC. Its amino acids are CAISSDKVSSYEQYF.